This TCR beta chain was observed in a study of T cells after yellow fever vaccination (dated by TCRdb to between 2018 and 2021). About the full investigation: Libraries from fractions with low cell numbers were prepared with the SMART-Seq v4 Ultra Low Input RNA kit. To follow T-cell clones before and after primary and booster YFV17D yellow fever vaccination, bulk TCR alpha and beta repertoires were sequenced over time. Two healthy male donors, one aged 18 to 30 and one aged 30 to 40 years, made up the cohort. Blood was drawn at multiple timepoints before and after primary and secondary immunization, with bulk PBMC replicates and cell subsets isolated. Paper-wide results and their limitations: Because abundant contaminating clonotypes from the bulk population could be contained in FACS-sorted repertoires, computational filtering was required. The secondary T-cell response was weaker than the primary response but faster, peaking on day 5 instead of day 15. Because the study included only a couple of donors, the extent to which the findings can be generalized is limited. Most clones expanded after primary vaccination were re-detected after the booster (96% of CD4 and 88% of CD8), suggesting broad memory maintenance. A small share of clonotypes was detected in both CD4 and CD8 compartments, with the overlap likely arising from convergent recombination.

This sample's treatment or condition label indicates: live attenuated yellow fever vaccine strain. At each blood-draw timepoint, two biological replicates of bulk PBMCs were collected. A standard Ficoll-Paque protocol was used to isolate PBMCs from peripheral blood. TriZol was used to extract RNA from bulk PBMCs, CD4 and CD8 fractions, and dextramer-positive and dextramer-negative fractions. Synthesis of TCR cDNA relied on 5'RACE template switching, a step that introduced a universal primer site along with unique molecular identifiers. Priming for cDNA synthesis came from both the TCR alpha and TCR beta constant segments. Libraries were amplified in two PCR steps, with sample barcodes and sequencing adapters added in the second step. Sequencing of the libraries was done on either Illumina HiSeq 2500 (2x100 bp) or NovaSeq (2x150 bp). The authors processed their data as follows. MIGEC handled demultiplexing of reads and collapsing into UMI consensus sequences, while MiXCR performed V(D)J alignment. Using edgeR on replicate PBMC samples, clonotypes were called vaccine-responding if FDR was below 0.01 and the log2 fold change was above 5 up to day 15. Each bulk clonotype was labeled CD4 or CD8 based on which sequenced repertoire, CD4 or CD8, contained the clonotype at higher abundance. Using fastp trimming at Q25 and MiXCR clonotype assembly, TCRdb reanalyzed the public sequencing data and kept in-frame beta chains. Identical CDR3 protein sequences are pooled into one entry, listed with their most common genes and DNA. TCRdb assigned the V and J calls; the authors' analysis was not used. This sample gives 300,000 to 400,000 distinct CDR3 sequences in total; roughly 8.4% of them show up just once. 17% of the sample lies in the top ten.

V loses 4 bases at its end and J loses 4 bases; junction bases beyond the gene matches: 6. The germline V gene provides CDR1 SGHRS and CDR2 YFSETQ. There are 14 amino acids in the CDR3, from cysteine to phenylalanine inclusive. Just the 42-base CDR3 DNA is kept, in frame starting at base 1. As for this clonotype: Its antigen specificity is not known. Per-base quality was not reported, and no clone a single base away is much larger than it.

The clonotype comes from a young man who received the YFV17D yellow fever vaccine. The sample here was PBMCs, taken around 45 days after the first yellow fever vaccination. This receptor chain uses TRBV5-1 and TRBJ1-1; 8 central nucleotides agree with TRBD1. CDR3 sequence: CASSVRTGPTEAFF. The nucleotides are TGCGCCAGCAGCGTGAGGACAGGGCCCACTGAAGCTTTCTTT.